Following are 26 T cell receptor beta chains from one sample sequenced in a study of blood T cell repertoires in COVID-19. TCRdb's copy holds only in-frame clones and misses some; the assay was immunoSEQ multiplex PCR. This sample has about 73,000 clones, with approximately 80% found just once. The sequencing input was peripheral blood. All receptors come from an elderly man with active or convalescent COVID-19.

The chain has TRBV18 and TRBJ2-3, with 9 bases matching TRBD2. CDR1 is KGHSH and CDR2 is LQKENI in the germline V gene. With 4 bases clipped from V and 0 bases from J, the junction kept 5 bases outside the gene matches. The CDR3 runs 16 residues. For the CDR3, the DNA is TGTGCCAGCTCACTTAGAACTAGCGGGAGCACAGATACGCAGTATTTT. Residues: CASSLRTSGSTDTQYF.

The CDR3 spells CASSIRGGEQYF. CDR3 nucleotides: TGTGCCAGTAGTATCCGGGGGGGCGAGCAGTACTTC. V gene TRBV19 combines with J gene TRBJ2-7, with 8 bases matching TRBD2. The CDR3 length is 12 residues. J lost 6 bases, V lost 3 bases, and 1 base had no gene match. Per germline, CDR1 LNHDA and CDR2 SQIVND (reference sequence).

V is TRBV28 and J is TRBJ1-2; D ambiguous. Germline-derived CDR1 and CDR2 are MDHEN and SYDVKM. This CDR3 has 12 amino acids. V was clipped by 3 bases and J by 8 bases, with 10 bases between them. The CDR3 protein is CASSFAGWGYTF. As DNA, the CDR3 is TGTGCCAGCAGTTTCGCGGGGTGGGGCTACACCTTC.

The chain joins TRBV30 to TRBJ1-5, with 7 bases aligning to TRBD1. CDR3 length: 14 amino acids. J lost 7 bases, V lost 2 bases, and 8 bases had no gene match. Germline V lookup: CDR1 GTSNPN, CDR2 SVGIG (reference sequence). Here the CDR3 DNA reads TGTGCCTGGAGTCCGGGACAGAGGGGCCAGCCCCAGCATTTT. Its translation is CAWSPGQRGQPQHF.

The chain is built from TRBV18 and TRBJ2-4, with a possible D match to TRBD2 (5 bases). V lost 3 bases to trimming and J lost 0 bases, with 12 bases between them. This CDR3 is 16 amino acids long. Germline V gene data show CDR1 as KGHSH and CDR2 as LQKENI. CDR3 sequence (DNA): TGTGCCAGCTCACCGTCGGACTCACTAGCCAAAAACATTCAGTACTTC. Its translation is CASSPSDSLAKNIQYF. Full variable domain (rest looked up from reference TRBV18 and TRBJ2-4): NAGVMQNPRHLVRRRGQEARLRCSPMKGHSHVYWYRQLPEEGLKFMVYLQKENIIDESGMPKERFSAEFPKEGPSILRIQQVVRGDSAAYFCASSPSDSLAKNIQYFGAGTRLSVL.

This clone was observed a few times. The chain carries TRBV27 and TRBJ2-5; 12 nucleotides match TRBD2. The CDR3 extends over 16 amino acids. With V trimmed by 5 bases and J by 5 bases, 9 bases remained unmatched. Germline V gene sequence: CDR1 MNHEY, CDR2 SMNVEV (reference sequence). CDR3 DNA sequence: TGTGCCAGCAGTAGGACTAGCGGGACTCTCGGGGAGACCCAGTACTTC. As protein: CASSRTSGTLGETQYF.

The CDR3 region is CASSQDYGASGYEQYF. In DNA, the CDR3 is TGTGCCAGCAGCCAAGATTACGGGGCTAGCGGCTACGAGCAGTACTTC. The chain employs TRBV3-1 (or the pseudogene TRBV3-2) and TRBJ2-7, with TRBD2 identical over 7 bases. This CDR3 spans 16 amino acids. Per the germline V gene, CDR1 is LGHDT and CDR2 is YNNKEL (reference sequence). V gave up 0 bases and J gave up 3 bases; unmatched junction bases: 8.

This clone appeared a few times. The chain carries TRBV10-3 and TRBJ2-7; TRBD2 matches 13 bases. The J segment lost 4 bases and the V segment lost 2 bases, leaving 5 bases of the junction unmatched. This CDR3 has 16 residues. Germline V gene sequence: CDR1 ENHRY, CDR2 SYGVKD. DNA for the CDR3: TGTGCCATCAGTGAGGCAGGGACTAGCGGGAAGTACGAGCAGTACTTC. Its translation is CAISEAGTSGKYEQYF.

This chain uses TRBV6-6 with TRBJ1-3, with 7 bases fitting TRBD1. Germline-derived CDR1 and CDR2 are MNHNY and SVGAGI (reference sequence). J lost 9 bases, V lost 4 bases, and 6 bases had no gene match. The CDR3 consists of 13 residues. The CDR3 spells CASSSTGDRTIYF. CDR3 DNA: TGTGCCAGCAGTTCAACAGGGGATCGCACCATATATTTT.

This clone was counted between two and nine times. The rearrangement joins TRBV5-1 to TRBJ1-2; unclear D gene. Trimming shortened V by 0 bases and J by 4 bases, and 19 bases separated the two germline ends. CDR3 length: 17 amino acids. CDR1 is SGHRS, CDR2 YFSETQ, per germline. CDR3 residues: CASSLAGLGGTRYGYTF. CDR3 DNA sequence: TGCGCCAGCAGCTTGGCCGGGTTAGGCGGCACGCGCTATGGCTACACCTTC.

This chain links TRBV2 with TRBJ1-1; no firm D call. Trimming took off 5 bases at V and 6 bases at J, with 13 bases between the two ends. The germline V gene has CDR1 SNHLY and CDR2 FYNNEI. CDR3 length: 13 amino acids. The CDR3 sequence is CASSYRPEAEAFF. The CDR3 region has the DNA TGTGCCAGCAGTTACAGACCGGAAGCTGAAGCTTTCTTT.

The chain combines TRBV4-1 with TRBJ2-7; 10 bases are shared with TRBD2. The germline V gene encodes CDR1 MGHRA and CDR2 YSYEKL. V shed 0 bases and J 3 bases; nucleotides not matched to a gene: 2. CDR3 length: 15 residues. The CDR3 reads CASSQDLAGDYEQYF. The DNA for the CDR3 is TGCGCCAGCAGCCAAGACCTAGCGGGGGACTACGAGCAGTACTTC.

The J gene is TRBJ1-2, the V gene TRBV6-4; D ambiguous. The CDR3 extends over 13 amino acids. Trimming left V 0 bases short and J 2 bases short, with 4 bases between. Germline V gene sequence: CDR1 MRHNA, CDR2 SNTAGT. In nucleotides, the CDR3 is TGTGCCAGCAGTGACTCTCGGAACTATGGCTACACCTTC. Amino acid sequence: CASSDSRNYGYTF.

The chain combines TRBV3-1 (or the pseudogene TRBV3-2) with TRBJ1-2, with D perhaps matching TRBD1 (5 bases). V lost 4 bases, J lost 2 bases, and 8 bases lay in between. Per germline, CDR1 LGHDT and CDR2 YNNKEL (reference sequence). The CDR3 contains 13 residues. Here the CDR3 DNA reads TGTGCCAGCAGCCCGGGACTCAACTATGGCTACACCTTC. Its translation is CASSPGLNYGYTF.

The sample holds one count of this clone. The V and J genes are TRBV5-1 and TRBJ1-1; 7 bases are shared with TRBD1. The CDR3 is 15 amino acids. The trim removed 4 bases at V and 3 bases at J, leaving 9 bases unmatched. CDR1 is SGHRS and CDR2 is YFSETQ in the germline V gene. The chain's CDR3 is CASSLRDRGDTEAFF. In DNA, the CDR3 is TGCGCCAGCAGCCTACGGGACAGAGGTGACACTGAAGCTTTCTTT.

The chain links TRBV15 to TRBJ1-1; D remains ambiguous. V was shortened by 0 bases and J by 0 bases, with 11 bases between the two germline ends. Per the germline V gene, CDR1 is LNHNV and CDR2 is YYDKDF (reference sequence). CDR3 length equals 16 residues. In DNA form, the CDR3 reads TGTGCCACCAGCAGAGATCTCCGGGTAATGAACACTGAAGCTTTCTTT. Protein product: CATSRDLRVMNTEAFF. The variable domain in full, with the rest retrieved from reference TRBV15 and TRBJ1-1, is DAMVIQNPRYQVTQFGKPVTLSCSQTLNHNVMYWYQQKSSQAPKLLFHYYDKDFNNEADTPDNFQSRRPNTSFCFLDIRSPGLGDTAMYLCATSRDLRVMNTEAFFGQGTRLTVV.

The rearrangement links TRBV6-5 to TRBJ1-2; possibly TRBD1 for D (5 bases). The CDR3 covers 15 residues. Trimming took 4 bases from V and 0 from J, leaving 12 bases between them. The germline V gene has CDR1 MNHEY and CDR2 SVGAGI. CDR3 DNA sequence: TGTGCCAGCAGTTCGTGGACAAAAGCTAACTATGGCTACACCTTC. Protein: CASSSWTKANYGYTF.

The V and J genes are TRBV5-1 and TRBJ2-7; 7 bases line up with TRBD1. Looked up from germline, CDR1 is SGHRS and CDR2 is YFSETQ. This CDR3 region has 15 residues. The V and J ends lost 5 bases and 0 bases, in that order; junction bases with no gene match: 8. CDR3 protein: CASRYNDRVSYEQYF. CDR3 nucleotides: TGCGCCAGCAGATACAACGACAGGGTCTCCTACGAGCAGTACTTC.

The chain uses TRBV21-1 and TRBJ2-7; the table's D call of TRBD2 was not tested on the DNA. TRBV21-1 counts as a pseudogene. This CDR3 comprises 18 residues. In DNA, the CDR3 is TGTGCCAGCAGCAAAGGCAGGGGGGAAAATAGCGGGAGCTACGAGCAGTACTTC. As protein: CASSKGRGENSGSYEQYF.

This chain uses TRBV5-1 with TRBJ2-5; 7 bases match TRBD2. Germline V CDR1 and CDR2: SGHRS, YFSETQ. This CDR3 comprises 15 residues. J was trimmed by 5 bases and V by 4 bases; bases with no gene match: 11. The CDR3 nucleotides read TGCGCCAGCAGCGACGCTAGCGGTCCGGGGGAGACCCAGTACTTC. Protein: CASSDASGPGETQYF.

V and J are TRBV19 and TRBJ2-6, with D possibly being TRBD2 (5 bases). The V gene lost 6 bases and the J gene lost 0 bases, with 18 bases spanning the gap. The CDR3 is 18 residues long. Germline V gives CDR1 LNHDA, CDR2 SQIVND (reference sequence). Written as DNA, the CDR3 is TGTGCCAGTAGCCGGGGTGGCAGACGATCCTCTGGGGCCAACGTCCTGACTTTC. Encoded protein: CASSRGGRRSSGANVLTF. The entire variable domain, with the rest obtained from reference TRBV19 and TRBJ2-6, is as follows: DGGITQSPKYLFRKEGQNVTLSCEQNLNHDAMYWYRQDPGQGLRLIYYSQIVNDFQKGDIAEGYSVSREKKESFPLTVTSAQKNPTAFYLCASSRGGRRSSGANVLTFGAGSRLTVL.

This sequence joins TRBV7-2 and TRBJ2-7, with 7 bases lining up with TRBD1. CDR1 SGHTA and CDR2 FQGNSA come from the germline V gene. This CDR3 comprises 14 residues. The trim removed 6 bases at V and 1 base at J, leaving 6 bases unmatched. The CDR3: CASSRDSNSYEQYF. The DNA of the CDR3 is TGTGCCAGCAGTCGGGACAGCAATTCCTACGAGCAGTACTTC.

CDR3 in DNA: TGTGCCTGGTCCCAGGGGGTTAGAAACACCATATATTTT. Translation: CAWSQGVRNTIYF. This chain joins TRBV30 and TRBJ1-3, with 7 bases that match TRBD1. Trimming took 5 bases from V and 5 from J; bases not matched to a gene: 6. The CDR3 sequence is 13 residues long. Germline values: CDR1 GTSNPN, CDR2 SVGIG (reference sequence).

This chain joins TRBV11-2 and TRBJ2-7; 10 nucleotides align to TRBD1. V trimming: 5 bases; J trimming: 5 bases; junction bases outside the gene matches: 9. Germline V lookup: CDR1 SGHAT, CDR2 FQNNGV. The CDR3 has 15 residues. This CDR3 is CASSPSGTGVDEQYF. Written as DNA, the CDR3 is TGTGCCAGCAGCCCGTCCGGGACAGGGGTTGACGAGCAGTACTTC.

In its sample, this clone was seen a few times. This chain uses TRBV5-1 with TRBJ1-5, with 8 bases matching TRBD1. Germline V gene sequence: CDR1 SGHRS, CDR2 YFSETQ. The CDR3 sequence is 15 residues long. V lost 4 bases to trimming and J lost 6 bases; unmatched junction nucleotides: 9. CDR3 region: CASSLDGQGRQPQHF. Here the CDR3 DNA reads TGCGCCAGCAGCCTAGACGGACAGGGACGTCAGCCCCAGCATTTT.

This clone has a single count. V and J are TRBV19 and TRBJ1-4, with a possible D match to TRBD1 (5 bases). With 3 bases removed from V and 4 bases from J, the gap between germline ends came to 12 bases. Germline V lookup: CDR1 LNHDA, CDR2 SQIVND (reference sequence). The CDR3 covers 15 residues. CDR3 amino acids: CASSMGGAINEKLFF. The CDR3 coding sequence is TGTGCCAGTAGTATGGGCGGGGCGATTAATGAAAAACTGTTTTTT.